This TCR beta chain was sequenced during a study of blood T cell repertoires in COVID-19. As for the study in general: Sources were T cells, B-cell-depleted T cells, or PBMCs; the material itself was cDNA or gDNA.

The CDR3 is made up of 14 amino acids. With 1 base removed from V and 3 bases from J, the gap between germline ends came to 9 bases. Germline CDR1 is SGHTA and CDR2 is FQGTGA. Measured with immunoSEQ multiplex PCR; TCRdb has only the in-frame clones, and not every one. The sample shows roughly 230,000 clones, approximately 80% of them seen only once. The sequenced material came from peripheral blood. This rearrangement joins TRBV7-3 to TRBJ1-1; D is unclear. The receptor's source is an elderly woman with COVID-19, enrolled during active disease. CDR3 region: CASSLKGGYTEAFF. DNA of the CDR3: TGTGCCAGCAGCTTAAAAGGAGGATACACTGAAGCTTTCTTT. Combining the CDR3 with reference TRBV7-3 and TRBJ1-1 gives the whole variable domain GAGVSQTPSNKVTEKGKYVELRCDPISGHTALYWYRQSLGQGPEFLIYFQGTGAADDSGLPNDRFFAVRPEGSVSTLKIQRTERGDSAVYLCASSLKGGYTEAFFGQGTRLTVV.